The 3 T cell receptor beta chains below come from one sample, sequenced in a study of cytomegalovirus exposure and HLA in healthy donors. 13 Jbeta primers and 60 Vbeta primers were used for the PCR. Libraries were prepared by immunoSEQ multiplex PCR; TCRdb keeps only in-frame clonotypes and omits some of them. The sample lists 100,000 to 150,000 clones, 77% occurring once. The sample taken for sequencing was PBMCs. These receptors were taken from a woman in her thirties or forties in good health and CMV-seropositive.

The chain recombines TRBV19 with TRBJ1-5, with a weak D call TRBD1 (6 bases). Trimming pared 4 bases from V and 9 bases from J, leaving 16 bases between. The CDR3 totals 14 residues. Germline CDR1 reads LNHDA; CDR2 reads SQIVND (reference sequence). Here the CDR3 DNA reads TGTGCCAGTAGTACCCCGACAGGCCGAGGGCCCCAGCATTTT. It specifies CASSTPTGRGPQHF.

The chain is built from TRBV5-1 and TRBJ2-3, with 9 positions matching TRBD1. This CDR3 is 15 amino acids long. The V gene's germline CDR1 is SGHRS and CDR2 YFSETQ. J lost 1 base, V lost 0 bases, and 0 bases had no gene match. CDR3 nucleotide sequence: TGCGCCAGCAGCTTGGGGGACAGGGGCACAGATACGCAGTATTTT. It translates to CASSLGDRGTDTQYF.

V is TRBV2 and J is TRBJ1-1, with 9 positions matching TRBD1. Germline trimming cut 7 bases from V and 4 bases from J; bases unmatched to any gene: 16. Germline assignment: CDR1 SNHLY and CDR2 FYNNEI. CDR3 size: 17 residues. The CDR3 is CASTDPYGQGRGTEAFF. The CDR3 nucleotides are TGTGCCAGCACTGACCCTTATGGACAGGGGCGGGGCACTGAAGCTTTCTTT.